This is a list of T cell receptor beta chains from one sample in a study of radiotherapy plus CTLA-4 blockade in lung cancer. TCRdb's copy holds only in-frame clones and misses some; the assay was immunoSEQ multiplex PCR. The sample consists of about 49,000 clones, approximately 84% of them appearing once. Sample: peripheral blood, taken from a patient treated with radiotherapy plus ipilimumab. These receptors originate from a human donor with non-small cell lung cancer whose response to radiotherapy plus ipilimumab could not be evaluated. Both conserved end residues are part of each CDR3. A D gene is named only where the DNA matches it firmly. Some rows have no size entry. The others give once, few or many, or a class for an expanded clone.

v_gene	abundance	d_gene	j_gene	CDR3nt	CDR3aa
TRBV18	once	-	TRBJ2-4	TGTGCCAGCTCACCTACAGGGACGGCAGGGGCCAAAAACATTCAGTACTTC	CASSPTGTAGAKNIQYF
TRBV5-1	few	TRBD2	TRBJ2-3	TGCGCCAGCAGCTTGACTAGCGGAGTCACAGATACGCAGTATTTT	CASSLTSGVTDTQYF
TRBV7-2	-	-	TRBJ1-5	TGTGCCAGCCGCTGGGGGGATCAGCCCCAGCATTTT	CASRWGDQPQHF
TRBV7-9	once	-	TRBJ2-6	TGTGCCAGCAGCCTGGCTGTCGCTGGGGCCAACGTCCTGACTTTC	CASSLAVAGANVLTF
TRBV7-9	-	TRBD2	TRBJ2-2	TGTGCCAGCAGCTTAGTCGGACTAGCGGAGAACACCGGGGAGCTGTTTTTT	CASSLVGLAENTGELFF
TRBV6-4	-	-	TRBJ1-1	TGTGCCAGCAGCGCTACAGGGAACACTGAAGCTTTCTTT	CASSATGNTEAFF
TRBV2	-	-	TRBJ2-2	TGTGCCAGCTCTCCCCGGTCCGGGTCCGGGGGGGAGCTGTTTTTT	CASSPRSGSGGELFF
TRBV27	-	TRBD1	TRBJ2-2	TGTGCCGCGAAGACAGGGTACACCGGGGAGCTGTTTTTT	CAAKTGYTGELFF
TRBV28	-	-	TRBJ1-5	TGTGCCAGCAGTTTATTAGGAGGGGGCAATCAGCCCCAGCATTTT	CASSLLGGGNQPQHF
TRBV5-4	-	TRBD2	TRBJ2-7	TGTGCCAGCAGCTTGGGGCTAGCGGGAGGGGCCGGCGAGCAGTACTTC	CASSLGLAGGAGEQYF
TRBV9	-	-	TRBJ1-2	TGTGCCAGCAGCCCGATGGCGGCGGGCGGCTATGGCTACACCTTC	CASSPMAAGGYGYTF
TRBV10-3	-	TRBD1	TRBJ1-2	TGTGCCATCAGTGAGTCGATAGGGGGCAGGGGAAACTATGGCTACACCTTC	CAISESIGGRGNYGYTF
TRBV7-9	-	-	TRBJ2-7	TGTGCCAGCAGCCTCTCCGGGACAACCGGGGAGCAGTACTTC	CASSLSGTTGEQYF
TRBV19	-	TRBD1	TRBJ1-5	TGTGCCAGTAGTTCCCGGGACAGGGGGCTTAGCAATCAGCCCCAGCATTTT	CASSSRDRGLSNQPQHF
TRBV18	-	-	TRBJ1-6	TGTGCCAGCTCACCCCCATATAATTCACCCCTCCACTTT	CASSPPYNSPLHF
TRBV7-2	-	TRBD2	TRBJ2-1	TGTGCCAGCAGCTTAGTAGCGGGAGGTCTCCCGGATGAGCAGTTCTTC	CASSLVAGGLPDEQFF
TRBV9	few	-	TRBJ1-1	TGTGCCAGCAGCGGACTAGGGGTCGGTACTGAAGCTTTCTTT	CASSGLGVGTEAFF
TRBV18	once	-	TRBJ1-1	TGTGCCAGCTCACCAAATGACGGGAGGGACACTGAAGCTTTCTTT	CASSPNDGRDTEAFF
TRBV28	-	TRBD1	TRBJ2-4	TGTGCCAGCAGTCCCATTAGGACAGGGGGCACCAAAAACATTCAGTACTTC	CASSPIRTGGTKNIQYF
TRBV6-5	few	TRBD1	TRBJ1-2	TGTGCCAGCGCTAAGGGGGCGAAGGGCTACACCTTC	CASAKGAKGYTF
TRBV7-2	-	TRBD1	TRBJ1-2	TGTGCCAGCAGCCTTCGCGGACAGGGGATTGGCTACACCTTC	CASSLRGQGIGYTF
TRBV9	-	TRBD2	TRBJ2-3	TGTGCCAGCAGCGAGATGGGACTAGCGGGAGGGCTCTCAGATACGCAGTATTTT	CASSEMGLAGGLSDTQYF
TRBV2	-	-	TRBJ2-7	TGTGCCAGCAGTGATCCGGGAGACTCCTACGAGCAGTACTTC	CASSDPGDSYEQYF
TRBV19	-	-	TRBJ2-2	TGTGCCAGTATGGGTAGCCCCACCGGGGAGCTGTTTTTT	CASMGSPTGELFF
TRBV2	-	-	TRBJ1-3	TGTGCCAGCAGGGACGACAGGGGAAACACCATATATTTT	CASRDDRGNTIYF
TRBV30	-	-	TRBJ1-4	TGTGCCTCCCCTCGGGATTCGGGAGAAAAACTGTTTTTT	CASPRDSGEKLFF
TRBV28	-	-	TRBJ2-1	TGTGCCAGCAGTTCCCAGTTCAATGAGCAGTTCTTC	CASSSQFNEQFF
TRBV5-1	-	-	TRBJ2-2	TGCGCCAGCAGCTTATGGGGGGCGAACACCGGGGAGCTGTTTTTT	CASSLWGANTGELFF
TRBV5-4	few	TRBD2	TRBJ2-7	TGTGCCAGCAGCCCGCGAAGGGCTAGCGGGGGTTACGAGCAGTACTTC	CASSPRRASGGYEQYF
TRBV7-8	-	-	TRBJ2-7	TGTGCCAGCAGCATAGGCCAGGGGATCTACGAGCAGTACTTC	CASSIGQGIYEQYF
TRBV7-9	-	-	TRBJ1-3	TGTGCCAGCAGCAAGGGGGGGACCGTGGGAAACACCATATATTTT	CASSKGGTVGNTIYF
TRBV7-9	-	TRBD1	TRBJ2-1	TGTGCCAGCAGCTTCCCTTGGACAGGGGGCATGTCCAATGAGCAGTTCTTC	CASSFPWTGGMSNEQFF
TRBV19	-	-	TRBJ1-3	TGTGCCAGTAGTAGGATCGGACAGAACTCTGGAAACACCATATATTTT	CASSRIGQNSGNTIYF
TRBV7-2	-	TRBD2	TRBJ2-3	TGTGCCAGCAGCTTCGGGGGGAGCACAGATACGCAGTATTTT	CASSFGGSTDTQYF
TRBV10-1	-	-	TRBJ2-7	TGCGCCAGCAGCCTATCCGGGAACTCCTACGAGCAGTACTTC	CASSLSGNSYEQYF
TRBV6-6	-	TRBD2	TRBJ2-7	TGTGCCAGCAGCCATCACCGGACTAGCGGGAGCCCTAGGCAGTACTTC	CASSHHRTSGSPRQYF
TRBV18	-	TRBD1	TRBJ1-6	TGTGCCAGCTCACAAGGGACAGAGTCACCCCTCCACTTT	CASSQGTESPLHF
TRBV30	-	TRBD2	TRBJ2-3	TGTGCCTGGAGTGGTAAGCGGGAGGGCAAATTCCTCACAGATACGCAGTATTTT	CAWSGKREGKFLTDTQYF
TRBV2	-	-	TRBJ2-7	TGTGCCAGCAGTGAAGTCGGGGGACGCTACGAGCAGTACTTC	CASSEVGGRYEQYF
TRBV6-5	-	-	TRBJ1-3	TGTGCCAGCAGAAAGGGACACGGAAACACCATATATTTT	CASRKGHGNTIYF
TRBV9	-	TRBD1	TRBJ1-1	TGTGCCAGCAGCGCGGGGCTGGGACAGGGGGCCACTGAAGCTTTCTTT	CASSAGLGQGATEAFF